The rows below give T cell receptor beta chains drawn from one sample of a study of cytomegalovirus exposure and HLA in healthy donors. The protocol was immunoSEQ multiplex PCR, while the TCRdb copy is restricted to in-frame clones and leaves out a portion. The table has 90,000 to 110,000 clones, almost 90% seen once. Specimen: PBMCs. The source is a woman younger than 35 in good health and CMV-seronegative. Both conserved end residues are part of each CDR3. Fields, in order: V gene, D gene, clone size, J gene, CDR3 DNA, CDR3 protein. A D gene is named only where the DNA matches it firmly. Clone sizes are given selectively: once, few, many, or a class where the clone is expanded.

V gene: TRBV27; D gene: TRBD1; clone size: NA; J gene: TRBJ2-7; CDR3 DNA: TGTGCCAGCAGTGCTTACAGGGGATCTCACGAGCAGTACTTC; CDR3 protein: CASSAYRGSHEQYF
V gene: TRBV25-1; D gene: TRBD1; clone size: NA; J gene: TRBJ1-2; CDR3 DNA: TGTGCCAGCAGGGCAGGGGGCCTGGACTATGGCTACACCTTC; CDR3 protein: CASRAGGLDYGYTF
V gene: TRBV15; D gene: NA; clone size: NA; J gene: TRBJ2-2; CDR3 DNA: TGTGCCACCAGCTTTCAGGAACCGGTCATGAACACCGGGGAGCTGTTTTTT; CDR3 protein: CATSFQEPVMNTGELFF
V gene: TRBV21-1; D gene: NA; clone size: NA; J gene: TRBJ1-6; CDR3 DNA: TGTGCCAGCAGCAAAGGGCGAGGGTTCCGAGGGGGCAGGGCTGATTCACCCCTCCACTTT; CDR3 protein: CASSKGRGFRGGRADSPLHF
V gene: TRBV5-1; D gene: NA; clone size: NA; J gene: TRBJ2-2; CDR3 DNA: TGCGCCAGCAGCTTGTGGCGCTGGGCGTCCACTCCAGCCCCAAACACCGGGGAGCTGTTTTTT; CDR3 protein: CASSLWRWASTPAPNTGELFF
V gene: TRBV29-1; D gene: NA; clone size: NA; J gene: TRBJ2-7; CDR3 DNA: TGCAGCGTTGTGGGGGTACGGGGGTACGAGCAGTACTTC; CDR3 protein: CSVVGVRGYEQYF
V gene: TRBV6-5; D gene: NA; clone size: NA; J gene: TRBJ2-5; CDR3 DNA: TGTGCCAGCAGTTACGATAGGGGGTGGGAGACCCAGTACTTC; CDR3 protein: CASSYDRGWETQYF
V gene: TRBV27; D gene: NA; clone size: NA; J gene: TRBJ2-3; CDR3 DNA: TGTGCCAGCAGTTGGGGCAAGAGCACAGATACGCAGTATTTT; CDR3 protein: CASSWGKSTDTQYF
V gene: TRBV28; D gene: NA; clone size: NA; J gene: TRBJ2-1; CDR3 DNA: TGTGCCAGCAGTCTTGAGCGCAATGAGCAGTTCTTC; CDR3 protein: CASSLERNEQFF
V gene: TRBV29-1; D gene: TRBD1; clone size: NA; J gene: TRBJ2-7; CDR3 DNA: TGCAGCGCGCGGACAGGGGCCTACGAGCAGTACTTC; CDR3 protein: CSARTGAYEQYF
V gene: TRBV15; D gene: TRBD1; clone size: NA; J gene: TRBJ2-6; CDR3 DNA: TGTGCCACCAGCAGAGAACAGGGGGGCGGGGCCAACGTCCTGACTTTC; CDR3 protein: CATSREQGGGANVLTF
V gene: TRBV7-7; D gene: NA; clone size: NA; J gene: TRBJ1-1; CDR3 DNA: TGTGCCAGCAGCTTAGATCTAAACACTGAAGCTTTCTTT; CDR3 protein: CASSLDLNTEAFF
V gene: TRBV5-1; D gene: NA; clone size: few; J gene: TRBJ2-7; CDR3 DNA: TGCGCCAGCAGCTTGGTTGTTTCGACAGACGAGCAGTACTTC; CDR3 protein: CASSLVVSTDEQYF
V gene: TRBV9; D gene: TRBD2; clone size: once; J gene: TRBJ2-2; CDR3 DNA: TGTGCCAGCAGCGCCCCTACCGGGGGAGGGCCTTCCGGGGAGCTGTTTTTT; CDR3 protein: CASSAPTGGGPSGELFF
V gene: TRBV13; D gene: NA; clone size: NA; J gene: TRBJ1-1; CDR3 DNA: TGTGCCAGCAGCCCCCGGGGCCGGGGGAGGACTGAAGCTTTCTTT; CDR3 protein: CASSPRGRGRTEAFF
V gene: TRBV5-6; D gene: NA; clone size: NA; J gene: TRBJ1-2; CDR3 DNA: TGTGCCAGCAGCTTGATGTACCGGGAGGTCAACTATGGCTACACCTTC; CDR3 protein: CASSLMYREVNYGYTF
V gene: TRBV5-4; D gene: NA; clone size: NA; J gene: TRBJ2-1; CDR3 DNA: TGTGCCAGCAGCTCCCTGGGCACCAATGAGCAGTTCTTC; CDR3 protein: CASSSLGTNEQFF
V gene: TRBV4-3; D gene: TRBD1; clone size: NA; J gene: TRBJ1-2; CDR3 DNA: TGCGCCAGCAGCCCAGGGACAGGGTCTGGAGGCTACACCTTC; CDR3 protein: CASSPGTGSGGYTF
V gene: TRBV15; D gene: NA; clone size: many; J gene: TRBJ2-1; CDR3 DNA: TGTGCCACCAGCAGCGGGCAGGGCGGCTACAATGAGCAGTTCTTC; CDR3 protein: CATSSGQGGYNEQFF
V gene: TRBV18; D gene: NA; clone size: NA; J gene: TRBJ1-1; CDR3 DNA: TGTGCCAGCTCACCTACTACGGCGGCGAACACTGAAGCTTTCTTT; CDR3 protein: CASSPTTAANTEAFF
V gene: TRBV7-2; D gene: NA; clone size: NA; J gene: TRBJ2-7; CDR3 DNA: TGTGCCAGCAGCTTACGGGGTGCTCTCCAGACCTACGAGCAGTACTTC; CDR3 protein: CASSLRGALQTYEQYF
V gene: TRBV19; D gene: TRBD2; clone size: NA; J gene: TRBJ2-1; CDR3 DNA: TGTGCCAGTAGTAACAGACTAGCGGGGGAGGATGAGCAGTTCTTC; CDR3 protein: CASSNRLAGEDEQFF
V gene: TRBV7-2; D gene: NA; clone size: NA; J gene: TRBJ2-5; CDR3 DNA: TGTGCCAGCAGCTTAGATCGGGCAAGGGGGGGGACCCAGTACTTC; CDR3 protein: CASSLDRARGGTQYF
V gene: TRBV6-5; D gene: TRBD1; clone size: NA; J gene: TRBJ1-2; CDR3 DNA: TGTGCCAGCAGTTACTGGGACAGGGGTTCTAACTATGGCTACACCTTC; CDR3 protein: CASSYWDRGSNYGYTF
V gene: TRBV7-3; D gene: TRBD1; clone size: once; J gene: TRBJ2-5; CDR3 DNA: TGTGCCAGCAGCTGGGACAGGGAAGAGACCCAGTACTTC; CDR3 protein: CASSWDREETQYF
V gene: TRBV4-1; D gene: NA; clone size: NA; J gene: TRBJ1-4; CDR3 DNA: TGCGCCAGCAGTTCAAGGAGAAGAGAGGATGAAAAACTGTTTTTT; CDR3 protein: CASSSRRREDEKLFF
V gene: TRBV5-4; D gene: NA; clone size: NA; J gene: TRBJ2-7; CDR3 DNA: TGTGCCAGCAGCCAAGAACCGGGGGGCCCCTACGAGCAGTACTTC; CDR3 protein: CASSQEPGGPYEQYF
V gene: TRBV7-9; D gene: NA; clone size: few; J gene: TRBJ2-7; CDR3 DNA: TGTGCCAGCAGCCCCCCGGGGGGCCGCTACGAGCAGTACTTC; CDR3 protein: CASSPPGGRYEQYF
V gene: TRBV30; D gene: NA; clone size: few; J gene: TRBJ1-2; CDR3 DNA: TGTGCCTGGAATACAGTCGGGGACTATGGCTACACCTTC; CDR3 protein: CAWNTVGDYGYTF